The sequence of this T cell receptor (beta chain) was determined in a study of cytomegalovirus exposure and HLA in healthy donors. The ends lost 3 bases at V and 1 base at J; junction bases unmatched: 3. The CDR3 is made up of 14 amino acids. Per germline, CDR1 SGHNT and CDR2 YYREEE (reference sequence). Primers included in the PCR were 60 Vbeta and 13 Jbeta primers. Profiling relied on immunoSEQ multiplex PCR, and the TCRdb table lists in-frame clones only, not all of them. Its listing shows fewer than 250,000 clones. The receptor's source is a woman younger than 45 in good health and CMV-seropositive. The sample taken for sequencing was PBMCs. The chain employs TRBV5-4 and TRBJ1-1, with 7 bases identical to TRBD1. This CDR3 is CASSYRQGNTEAFF. CDR3 coding DNA: TGTGCCAGCAGCTATAGACAGGGGAACACTGAAGCTTTCTTT.